What follows describes a single T cell receptor (beta chain). The target antigen is unknown. Measured with immunoSEQ multiplex PCR; TCRdb has only the in-frame clones, and not every one. The data hold just under 80,000 clones, with more than 85% observed a single time. Time point described: week 5, during vaccination. It was 300 ug of mutant IDH1 20-mer peptide that made up each vaccine dose, given with topical imiquimod. The CDR3 runs to 13 residues. The germline V and J ends were trimmed by 1 base and 12 bases, with 16 bases remaining between them. Per the germline V gene, CDR1 is MGHRA and CDR2 is YSYEKL. The data are from a study of a mutant IDH1 vaccine in newly diagnosed glioma. The overall study: Radiotherapy alone preceded vaccination by 4-6 weeks; alternatively, vaccination started with temozolomide cycles. Those enrolled had earlier been treated with radiotherapy, temozolomide, or both, mostly both. Treated patients comprised about 60% males and about 40% females, mean age approximately 37 years. General study results and limits: Apparently unrelated to pseudoprogression were changes in the top peripheral T cell clonotypes.

The receptor was derived from a woman aged 45-60 years with glioma. V is TRBV4-1 and J is TRBJ2-7; D remains ambiguous. The source material was PBMCs, sampled from a glioma patient whose treatment included an IDH1 peptide vaccine. CDR3 DNA sequence: TGCGCCAGCAGCCAAGTCCCGATAGAATCCCGGTACTTC. Translating it yields CASSQVPIESRYF.